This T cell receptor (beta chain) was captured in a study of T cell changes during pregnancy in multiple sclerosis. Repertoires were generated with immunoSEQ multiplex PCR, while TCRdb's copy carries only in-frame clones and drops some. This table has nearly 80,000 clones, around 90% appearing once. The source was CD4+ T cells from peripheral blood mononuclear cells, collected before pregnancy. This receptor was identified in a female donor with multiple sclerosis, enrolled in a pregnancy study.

The CDR3 nucleotides are TGCGCCAGCAGCCAACAGGGAGGGAGAGGCTACACCTTC. Protein sequence: CASSQQGGRGYTF. This sequence joins TRBV5-1 and TRBJ1-2; D perhaps matches TRBD1 (6 bases). The CDR3 consists of 13 residues. Trimming took off 4 bases at V and 8 bases at J, with 15 bases between the two ends. Germline CDR1 SGHRS, CDR2 YFSETQ.